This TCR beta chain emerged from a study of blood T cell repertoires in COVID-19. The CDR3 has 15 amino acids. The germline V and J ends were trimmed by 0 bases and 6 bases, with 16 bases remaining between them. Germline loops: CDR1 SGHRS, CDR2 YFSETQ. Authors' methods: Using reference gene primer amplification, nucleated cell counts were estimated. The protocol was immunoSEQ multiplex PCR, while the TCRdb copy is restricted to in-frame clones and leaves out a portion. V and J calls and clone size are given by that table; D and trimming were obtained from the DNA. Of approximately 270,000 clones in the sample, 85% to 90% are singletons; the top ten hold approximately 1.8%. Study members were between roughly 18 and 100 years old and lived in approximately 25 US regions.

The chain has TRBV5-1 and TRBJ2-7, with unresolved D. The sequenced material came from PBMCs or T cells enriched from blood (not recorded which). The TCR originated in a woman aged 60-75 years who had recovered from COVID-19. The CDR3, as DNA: TGCGCCAGCAGCTTGGCGGCTAGTCGGCTTAGCGAGCAGTACTTC. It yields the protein CASSLAASRLSEQYF.